This T cell receptor (beta chain) was sequenced for a study of human T cells and chemical hapten exposure listed by TCRdb under 2021. Notes on the research overall: For sensitization, 2% DPC in acetone was applied to an approximately 2 cm by approximately 2 cm area of upper inner arm skin. In alopecia patients, the study followed how the peripheral blood TCR repertoire changed in vivo over primary and secondary sensitization to diphenylcyclopropenone (DPC), a hapten. Libraries were pooled for sequencing, and variation in per-sample TCR yields was attributed mainly to small differences in library volumes within the pool. Patients additionally received weekly therapeutic DPC doses to the scalp throughout the approximately 22-week study period. Patch testing was performed on the upper back with Finn chambers containing 0.01% DPC, and the patch tests were scored after 6 days according to International Contact Dermatitis Research Group standards. For TCR sequencing, blood came from 25 to 35 alopecia patients at anywhere from one to four time points (pre-sensitization, 2, 6 and 24 weeks). The mostly female patient cohort included alopecia areata with under or over 50% scalp involvement, alopecia totalis and alopecia universalis. Blood samples were taken from patients before sensitization (week 0) and then at 2, 6 and about 24 weeks after DPC sensitization. Overall study outcomes, separate from this receptor: Because all patients had alopecia, a presumed autoimmune disease, the immune response of the patients might differ from that of healthy individuals. DPC sensitization did not change the number of TCRs with a frequency above 1 in 1000, and there was no evidence of changes in global repertoire structure. Patch test score correlated positively with the number of PT1 expanded TCRs, reaching significance at thresholds 8, 16 and 32 but not at 4. Expanded TCRs formed significantly more large CDR3 similarity clusters than pre-sensitization or healthy control sets, consistent with antigen-driven responses. Repeated subsampling changed both the strength of the expansion versus patch-test correlation and the threshold at which the correlation became significant.

Libraries were constructed by RACE. Sequencing used a NextSeq 500. During library preparation, unique molecular identifiers were attached to individual cDNA molecules so that TCRs could be counted quantitatively and reproducibly. Both TCR alpha and TCR beta chains were sequenced from each blood RNA sample. As for the original processing: Samples had a median of roughly 99,000 TCRs, with a range from about 23,224 to 750,000. V, J and CDR3 annotation of the TCR reads was carried out using the Decombinator software suite. For the PS versus PT1 abundance plots, all samples were subsampled to the same number of TCRs (28,000). Expanded TCRs were defined as absent before sensitization and observed at least eight times at the 2-week time point. TCRdb took the public reads, trimmed them with fastp at Q25, ran MiXCR for clone calling and kept in-frame beta chains. Entries are consolidated by CDR3 protein sequence, retaining the most common genes and DNA. The V and J calls shown here were made by TCRdb, not taken from the authors' results. Present in this sample are 35,000 to 45,000 distinct CDR3 sequences, 8% to 9% of which were seen just once. The ten biggest clones cover about 15% of the sample.

Via the germline V gene, CDR1 is MGHRA and CDR2 YSYEKL. V and J are truncated by 4 bases and 8 bases respectively, leaving an intervening sequence of 12 bases. Reading from cysteine to phenylalanine, the CDR3 counts 12 amino acids. The retained sequence is limited to the CDR3, 36 bases, with the frame set at the first base. The sample's time point label is to be understood as: patch test 2, 6 weeks after DPC sensitization. Interpreted using the paper, the treatment or condition label stands for: therapeutic diphenylcyclopropenone sensitization with weekly scalp DPC. At each patch-test visit, blood was drawn before the patch test was applied. Patients were eligible if aged 18 to 70, diagnosed with alopecia and judged suitable for DPC therapy, and pregnant patients were excluded. Total RNA was extracted from unfractionated whole blood collected in Tempus Blood RNA tubes. This clonotype was found many times. Its antigen remains unidentified. Within one base of it there is no much larger clone, and no base qualities were kept.

The sequencing here drew on whole blood, taken in connection with sensitization to the hapten diphenylcyclopropenone (DPC). The chain is encoded by TRBV4-1 joined to TRBJ2-7, and the D gene may be TRBD2, 7 bases matching. The clonotype was recovered from a woman aged 40 to 55 with alopecia areata. Some clones in this sample may be carry-over from other donors' samples. The nucleotide sequence reads as follows: TGCGCCAGCAGCCTAGGGGGGGGCCAGCAGTACTTC. Its coded protein is CASSLGGGQQYF.